The clone carrying this T cell receptor beta chain was found a few times. Its target is not known. The junction had 11 bases not matched to a gene; V was cut back by 5 bases and J by 7 bases. The CDR3 runs to 16 residues. The sample comes from a study of T cells after yellow fever vaccination. Study outcomes and limitations: Although most clonotypes did not, a small share appeared in both CD4 and CD8 compartments. Once the booster was given, most primary-vaccination clones reappeared, at approximately 97% for CD4 and 88% for CD8.

Researchers made TCR cDNA using 5'RACE template switching, and this step added a universal primer site and UMIs. MiXCR, run by TCRdb on the 5' RACE reads, gives a single entry per CDR3 protein. The data show some 340,000 distinct CDR3 sequences, roughly a tenth seen once. The chain couples TRBV12-3 or TRBV12-4 to TRBJ2-2; TRBD1 matches 9 bases. The sequences come from CD4+ T cells sorted from PBMCs, collected 45 days after the yellow fever booster vaccination. The receptor's source is a man aged 18-30 years who received the YFV17D yellow fever vaccine. CDR3 region: CASSLSGTGRVGELFF. For the CDR3, the DNA is TGTGCCAGCAGTCTATCGGGGACAGGGAGAGTCGGGGAGCTGTTTTTT.